The text below deals with one TCR beta chain. Its antigen is not known. One end of the junction does not line up with germline, which may come from a read error. Patients had received no treatment of any kind before thyroid surgery. As originally analysed: The distant-metastasis classifier for papillary thyroid cancer was built from CDR3 differences across clinicopathological groups. Via MiXCR, TCRdb re-called the PCR reads. TCRdb's processing, not the study's, gives the V and J calls here. This table has some 31,000 clones, 7% to 9% appearing once. CDR1 and CDR2 (germline): MNHNS, SASEGT. The CDR3 spans 15 residues. The source of the sample is a study of metastatic and nonmetastatic thyroid tumors. As for the study in general: Repertoires from malignant and benign thyroid patients were compared across blood and tumor or nodule tissue. Study-wide results and caveats: Reported TCR beta diversity, measured in blood and tumor, was significantly higher for malignant thyroid tumors than for benign nodules.

The V call is TRBV6-1, the J call TRBJ2-3; 7 bases are shared with TRBD2. The TCR was taken from a female donor with papillary thyroid cancer or a benign thyroid nodule (not recorded which). Some clones in this sample may be carry-over from other donors' samples. The sample consisted of blood. In DNA, the CDR3 is TGTGCCACCAAGACTAGCCTTTCGGGAACAGATACACAGTATTTT. Amino acids: CATKTSLSGTDTQYF.